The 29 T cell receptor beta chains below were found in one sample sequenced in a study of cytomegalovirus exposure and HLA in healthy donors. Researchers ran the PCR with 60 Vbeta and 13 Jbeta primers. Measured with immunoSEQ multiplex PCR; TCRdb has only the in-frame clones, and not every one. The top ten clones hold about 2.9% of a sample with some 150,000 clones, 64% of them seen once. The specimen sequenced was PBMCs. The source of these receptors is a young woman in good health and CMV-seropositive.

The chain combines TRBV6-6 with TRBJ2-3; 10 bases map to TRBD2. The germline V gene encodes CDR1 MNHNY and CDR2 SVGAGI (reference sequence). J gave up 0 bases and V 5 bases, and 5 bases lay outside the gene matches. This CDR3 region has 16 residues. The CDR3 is CASSRTSGGSTDTQYF. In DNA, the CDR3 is TGTGCCAGCAGTCGGACTAGCGGAGGGAGCACAGATACGCAGTATTTT.

The CDR3: CSAKGGSNQPQHF. CDR3 bases: TGCAGCGCTAAAGGGGGTAGCAATCAGCCCCAGCATTTT. The chain combines TRBV29-1 with TRBJ1-5; TRBD1 might be the D (6 bases). The CDR3 runs 13 residues. Germline CDR1 reads SQVTM; CDR2 reads ANQGSEA. V lost 7 bases and J lost 0, with 10 bases in between.

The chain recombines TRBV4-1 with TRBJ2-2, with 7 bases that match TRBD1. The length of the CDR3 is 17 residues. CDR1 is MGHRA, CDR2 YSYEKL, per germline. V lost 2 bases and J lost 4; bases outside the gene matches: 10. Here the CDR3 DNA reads TGCGCCAGCAGCCAACACCCACTGGCAGGGGGCACCGGGGAGCTGTTTTTT. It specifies CASSQHPLAGGTGELFF.

CDR3 sequence (DNA): TGTGCCAGCAGTTCGGCGGGTAGCTCCTACGAGCAGTACTTC. Translated, it gives CASSSAGSSYEQYF. This chain joins TRBV2 and TRBJ2-7; TRBD2 is a possible D gene (5 bases). CDR3 length: 14 residues. Trimming removed 5 bases from V and 0 bases from J, with 11 bases in between. Germline assignment: CDR1 SNHLY and CDR2 FYNNEI.

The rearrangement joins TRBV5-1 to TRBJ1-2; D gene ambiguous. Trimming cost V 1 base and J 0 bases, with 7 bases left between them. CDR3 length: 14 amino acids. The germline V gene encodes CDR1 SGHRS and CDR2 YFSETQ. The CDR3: CASSLTPANYGYTF. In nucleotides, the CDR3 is TGCGCCAGCAGCTTGACACCAGCTAACTATGGCTACACCTTC.

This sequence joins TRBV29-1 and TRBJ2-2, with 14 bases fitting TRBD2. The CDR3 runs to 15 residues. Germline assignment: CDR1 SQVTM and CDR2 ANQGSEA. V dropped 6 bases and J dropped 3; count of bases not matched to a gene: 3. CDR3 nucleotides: TGCAGCGTGATGGGACTAGCGGGGGACACCGGGGAGCTGTTTTTT. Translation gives CSVMGLAGDTGELFF.

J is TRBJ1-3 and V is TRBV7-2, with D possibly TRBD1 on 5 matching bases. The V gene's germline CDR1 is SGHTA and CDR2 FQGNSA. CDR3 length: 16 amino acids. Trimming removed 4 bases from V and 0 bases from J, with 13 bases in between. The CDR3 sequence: CASSSRVSISGNTIYF. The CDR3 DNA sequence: TGTGCCAGCAGCTCCAGGGTTTCCATCTCTGGAAACACCATATATTTT.

Written as DNA, the CDR3 is TGTGCCAGTAGAAGGGCGACAGCGGGTATTTACAATGAGCAGTTCTTC. Its protein is CASRRATAGIYNEQFF. V usage is TRBV19 and J usage is TRBJ2-1; tentatively, D is TRBD2 (6 bases). Looked up from germline, CDR1 is LNHDA and CDR2 is SQIVND (reference sequence). V was shortened by 6 bases and J by 4 bases, with 19 bases between the two germline ends. The CDR3 runs 16 residues.

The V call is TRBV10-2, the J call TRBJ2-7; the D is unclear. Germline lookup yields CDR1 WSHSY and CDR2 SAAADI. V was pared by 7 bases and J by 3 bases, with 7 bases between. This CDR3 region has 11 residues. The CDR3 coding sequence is TGCGCCAGCATGAGAAACTACGAGCAGTACTTC. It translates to CASMRNYEQYF.

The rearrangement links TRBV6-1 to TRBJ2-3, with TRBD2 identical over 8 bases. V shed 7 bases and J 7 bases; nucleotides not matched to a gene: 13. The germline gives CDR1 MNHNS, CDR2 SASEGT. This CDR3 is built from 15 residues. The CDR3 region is CASIPSGGSRYTQYF. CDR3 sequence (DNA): TGTGCCAGCATTCCTTCGGGGGGGTCCCGATATACGCAGTATTTT.

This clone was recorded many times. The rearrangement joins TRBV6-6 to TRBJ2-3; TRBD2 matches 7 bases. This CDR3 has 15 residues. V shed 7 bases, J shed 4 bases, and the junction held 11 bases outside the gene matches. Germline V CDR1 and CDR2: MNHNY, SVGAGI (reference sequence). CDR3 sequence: CASTPGLWVSDTQYF. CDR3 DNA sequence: TGTGCCAGCACCCCGGGACTATGGGTTTCAGATACGCAGTATTTT.

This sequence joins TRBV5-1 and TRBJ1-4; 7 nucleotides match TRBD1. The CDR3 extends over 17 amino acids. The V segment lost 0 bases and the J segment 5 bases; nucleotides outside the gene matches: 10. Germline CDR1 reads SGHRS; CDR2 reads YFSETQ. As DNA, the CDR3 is TGCGCCAGCAGCTTGGGTCAGGGGGACCCCCTAAATGAAAAACTGTTTTTT. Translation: CASSLGQGDPLNEKLFF.

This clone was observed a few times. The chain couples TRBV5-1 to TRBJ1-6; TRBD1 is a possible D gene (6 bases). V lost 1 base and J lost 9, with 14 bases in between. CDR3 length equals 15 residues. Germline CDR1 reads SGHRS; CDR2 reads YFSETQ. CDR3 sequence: CASSLRSQGISPLHF. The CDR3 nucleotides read TGCGCCAGCAGCTTGAGATCCCAGGGGATTTCACCCCTCCACTTT.

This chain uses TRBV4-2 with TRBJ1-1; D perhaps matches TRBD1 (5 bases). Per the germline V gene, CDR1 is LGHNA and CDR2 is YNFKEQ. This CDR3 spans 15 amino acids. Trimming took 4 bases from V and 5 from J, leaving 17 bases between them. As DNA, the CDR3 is TGTGCCAGCAGCCCGGCGGCTGGGGCTCGGACTGAAGCTTTCTTT. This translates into CASSPAAGARTEAFF.

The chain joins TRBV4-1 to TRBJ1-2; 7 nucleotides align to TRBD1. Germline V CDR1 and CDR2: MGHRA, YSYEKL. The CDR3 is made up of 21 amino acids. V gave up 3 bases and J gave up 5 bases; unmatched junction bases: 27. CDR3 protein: CASSHSWLKTGSSSLPYGYTF. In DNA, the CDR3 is TGCGCCAGCAGCCATTCGTGGCTAAAGACAGGGAGTTCCTCCCTACCTTATGGCTACACCTTC.

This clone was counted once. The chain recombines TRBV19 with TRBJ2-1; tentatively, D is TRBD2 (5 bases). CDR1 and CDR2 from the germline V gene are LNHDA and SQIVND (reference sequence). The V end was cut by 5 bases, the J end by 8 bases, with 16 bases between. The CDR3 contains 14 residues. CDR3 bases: TGTGCCAGTAGTTACCCCGTCCGGGGTGATGAGCAGTTCTTC. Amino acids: CASSYPVRGDEQFF.

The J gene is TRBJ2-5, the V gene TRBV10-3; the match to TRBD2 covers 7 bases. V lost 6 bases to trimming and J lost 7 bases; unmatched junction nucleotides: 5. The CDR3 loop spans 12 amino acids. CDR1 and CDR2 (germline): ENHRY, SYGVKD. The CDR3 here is CAIRPREGTQYF. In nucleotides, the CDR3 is TGTGCCATCAGACCCAGGGAGGGGACCCAGTACTTC.

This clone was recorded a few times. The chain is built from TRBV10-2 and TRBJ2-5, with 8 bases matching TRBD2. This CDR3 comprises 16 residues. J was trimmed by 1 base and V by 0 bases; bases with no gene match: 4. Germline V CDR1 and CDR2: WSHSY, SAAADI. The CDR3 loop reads CASSESVLAGQETQYF. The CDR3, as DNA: TGCGCCAGCAGTGAGTCGGTTCTAGCGGGCCAAGAGACCCAGTACTTC.

In DNA form, the CDR3 reads TGTGCCAGCAGCCAAGAGACCAGCGGGGCCGGGTACGAGCAGTACTTC. Its translation is CASSQETSGAGYEQYF. The chain combines TRBV4-2 with TRBJ2-7; TRBD2 matches 7 bases. CDR3 size: 16 residues. V lost 0 bases to trimming and J lost 4 bases; unmatched junction nucleotides: 9. Per the germline V gene, CDR1 is LGHNA and CDR2 is YNFKEQ.

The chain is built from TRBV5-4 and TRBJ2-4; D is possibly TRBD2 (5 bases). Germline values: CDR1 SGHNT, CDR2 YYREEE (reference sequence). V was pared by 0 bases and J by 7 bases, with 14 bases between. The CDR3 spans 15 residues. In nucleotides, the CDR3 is TGTGCCAGCAGCTTGGTGAAGGGAGTTGAGAACATTCAGTACTTC. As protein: CASSLVKGVENIQYF.

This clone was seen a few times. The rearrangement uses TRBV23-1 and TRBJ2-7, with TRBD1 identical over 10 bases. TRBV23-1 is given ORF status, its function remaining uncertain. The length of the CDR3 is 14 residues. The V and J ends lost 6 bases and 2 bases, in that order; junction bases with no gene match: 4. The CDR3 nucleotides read TGCGCCAGCAGCTGGGACAGGGGTCCCTACGAGCAGTACTTC. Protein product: CASSWDRGPYEQYF.

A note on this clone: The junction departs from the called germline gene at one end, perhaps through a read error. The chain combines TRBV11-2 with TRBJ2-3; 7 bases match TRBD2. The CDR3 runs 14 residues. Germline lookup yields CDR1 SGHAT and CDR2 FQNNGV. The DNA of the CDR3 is TGTGCCAGCTGCTTCGGGGGGAGCGCAGATACGCAGTATTTT. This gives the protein CASCFGGSADTQYF.

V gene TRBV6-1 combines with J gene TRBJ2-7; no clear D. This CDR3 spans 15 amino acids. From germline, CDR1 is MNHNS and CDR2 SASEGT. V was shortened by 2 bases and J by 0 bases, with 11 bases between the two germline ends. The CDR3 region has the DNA TGTGCCAGCAGTGAATATGGGCGTTACTCCTACGAGCAGTACTTC. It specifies CASSEYGRYSYEQYF.

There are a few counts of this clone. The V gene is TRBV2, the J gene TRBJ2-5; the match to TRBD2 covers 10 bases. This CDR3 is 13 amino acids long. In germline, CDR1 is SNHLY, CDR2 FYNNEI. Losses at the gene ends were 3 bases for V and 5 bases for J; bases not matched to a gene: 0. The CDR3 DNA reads TGTGCCAGCAGTGAGGGACTAGCGGAGACCCAGTACTTC. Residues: CASSEGLAETQYF.

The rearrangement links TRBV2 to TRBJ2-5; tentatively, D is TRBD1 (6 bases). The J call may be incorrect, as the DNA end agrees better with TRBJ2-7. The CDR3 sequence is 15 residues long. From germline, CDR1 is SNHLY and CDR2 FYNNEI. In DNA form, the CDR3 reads TGTGCCAGCAGTGGGTTAGTAGGGGGAACCTACGAGCAGTACTTC. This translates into CASSGLVGGTYEQYF.

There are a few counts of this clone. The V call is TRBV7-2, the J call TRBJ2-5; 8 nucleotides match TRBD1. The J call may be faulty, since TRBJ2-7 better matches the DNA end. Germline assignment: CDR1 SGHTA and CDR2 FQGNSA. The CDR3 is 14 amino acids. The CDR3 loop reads CASSGRTGNHEQYF. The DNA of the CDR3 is TGTGCCAGCAGCGGGCGGACAGGGAACCACGAGCAGTACTTC.

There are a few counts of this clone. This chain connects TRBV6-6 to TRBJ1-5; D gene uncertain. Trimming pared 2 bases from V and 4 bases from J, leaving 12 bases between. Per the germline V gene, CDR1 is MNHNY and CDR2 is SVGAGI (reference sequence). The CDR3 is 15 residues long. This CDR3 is CASSYVSVANQPQHF. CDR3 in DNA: TGTGCCAGCAGTTACGTTTCAGTGGCAAATCAGCCCCAGCATTTT.

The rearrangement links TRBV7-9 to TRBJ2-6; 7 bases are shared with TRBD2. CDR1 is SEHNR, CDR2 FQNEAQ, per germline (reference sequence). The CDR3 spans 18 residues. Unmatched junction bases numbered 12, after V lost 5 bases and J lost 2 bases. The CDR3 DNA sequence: TGTGCCAGCAGCCCCGCGGGGGACTGGGTAGCTGGGGCCAACGTCCTGACTTTC. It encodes CASSPAGDWVAGANVLTF. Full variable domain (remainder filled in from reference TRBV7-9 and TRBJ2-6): DTGVSQNPRHKITKRGQNVTFRCDPISEHNRLYWYRQTLGQGPEFLTYFQNEAQLEKSRLLSDRFSAERPKGSFSTLEIQRTEQGDSAMYLCASSPAGDWVAGANVLTFGAGSRLTVL.

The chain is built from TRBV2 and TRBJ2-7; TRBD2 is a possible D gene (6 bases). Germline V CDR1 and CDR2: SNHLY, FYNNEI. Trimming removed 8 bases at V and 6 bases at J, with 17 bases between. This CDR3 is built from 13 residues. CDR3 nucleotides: TGTGCCAGCGGTCGGGCTAGCGCGGTCGAGCAGTACTTC. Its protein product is CASGRASAVEQYF.